The sample holds a few counts of the clone carrying this TCR beta chain. Germline CDR1 LNHNV, CDR2 YYDKDF (reference sequence). CDR3 length: 15 residues. V lost 6 bases, J lost 4 bases, and 8 bases stayed unmatched. These data originate in a study of immune evolution from preneoplasia to lung adenocarcinoma. TCRdb keeps only in-frame clones here, not all; method: immunoSEQ multiplex PCR. The sample records over 2,000 clones, about 81% being singletons. This chain links TRBV15 with TRBJ1-3, with 8 nucleotides matching TRBD1. This TCR was sampled from a person aged 60-80 years with lung adenocarcinoma. Sequenced material: FFPE minimally invasive lung adenocarcinoma tissue. In DNA, the CDR3 is TGTGCCACCAGACAGGGGACAGGTTGGGGAAACACCATATATTTT. It specifies CATRQGTGWGNTIYF.